A selection of T cell receptor beta chains follows, all from one sample in a study of control samples from healthy donors and cancer patients. Generated by immunoSEQ multiplex PCR, the TCRdb table keeps only in-frame clones and is missing some. This table holds about 250,000 clones, around 79% found once. The sequenced sample consisted of PBMCs. These receptors were taken from a woman aged 60-75 years with lung cancer. Both conserved end residues are trimmed from each CDR3. A clone size is listed for some rows: how often the clone was seen (once, few, many), or a class if it is expanded.

v_call clone_size cdr3_aa
TRBV5-4 - ASSLDRGIGGYT
TRBV5-1 - ASSLDSVRNTEAF
TRBV11-2 - ASSRGTNHYNEQF
TRBV6-2/TRBV6-3 - ASSYGQAYGYT
TRBV2 - ASSGAGRETQY
TRBV2 few ASTPWGQGRNEKLF
TRBV5-1 - ASYSGDRGGEQY
TRBV19 - ASSIEDNNQPQH
TRBV3-1/TRBV3-2 - ASSPFIGTEAF
TRBV2 few ASIRLPWLNEQF
TRBV7-9 - ASSPRDRGWGDEKLF
TRBV5-1 - ASSKTGPGYTEAF
TRBV10-2 - ATSEGHSYGYT
TRBV3-1/TRBV3-2 once ASSPHILSPLH
TRBV6-1 - ASSEVAPGYT
TRBV6-2/TRBV6-3 once ASSSEAGSYNEQF
TRBV12-5 - ASGRDTDTQY
TRBV5-4 few ASSSDWGSNEKLF
TRBV12-5 - ASGSPQINTEAF
TRBV19 - ASSIPRQGGGQPQH
TRBV12-3/TRBV12-4 - ASSLVNEQF
TRBV5-1 once ASSLAGASGEQY
TRBV12-3/TRBV12-4 - ASSLNSDQPQH
TRBV19 - ASSILLTGELF
TRBV11-3 - ASSLGLAGSNEQF
TRBV9 - ASSGGLRGLGYGYT
TRBV11-1 few ASSLEWARGYT
TRBV6-1 - ASSEEGDYGYT
TRBV6-5 - ASSYQEKLF
TRBV6-1 - ASSDGLANTGELF
TRBV18 - ASSPPSHRGPQETQY
TRBV15 - ATSRDGYGYT
TRBV21-1 - ASSKEGSGGYQETQY
TRBV7-9 - ASSLGTGNYGYT
TRBV7-3 - ASRAADNEQF
TRBV5-1 - ASSLSTGGNSGNTIY
TRBV6-5 - ASISGANTGELF
TRBV5-1 - ASRGGRANEKLF
TRBV3-1/TRBV3-2 - ASSPLQGTGIHEQY
TRBV18 - ASSSGWGNTEAF
TRBV19 - ASTPPLGRLSGNTIY
TRBV7-9 - ASTPGGILSTDTQY
TRBV5-1 - ASSPGLVQGYPPTDTQY
TRBV9 - ASSANQNTEAF
TRBV6-5 few ASFFATGQGTGYT
TRBV28 once ASSGTLYEQY
TRBV12-3/TRBV12-4 - ASSLGLQETQY
TRBV5-8 - ASSPVGQSLSEQF
TRBV5-1 - ASSGRGSLETQY
TRBV20-1 - SASYSAGT
TRBV4-1 - ASSQEGFGAGNTIY
TRBV7-9 - ASSAQWTSVNNEQF
TRBV5-1 - ASRPGTENQPQH
TRBV2 - ASSVSQGQNEKLF
TRBV29-1 many SVEKGGGETQY
TRBV6-1 - ASSEGGQVYGYT
TRBV4-1 - ASSYRDKDTGELF
TRBV5-1 - ASSLRQETQY
TRBV19 - ASSPRGYPTAYTQY